This T cell receptor beta chain emerged from a study of CXCR3-negative and CXCR3-positive naive CD8 T cells. Naive CD8+ T lymphocytes were specified as CD45RO-CCR7+CD27+CD95-. For this clonotype: What it binds is not known.

Study-wide results and limits: The naive subsets expressed comparable surface CD5, and the authors inferred TCR strength from TRB CDR3 properties.

Preparation of TRB cDNA libraries relied on 5' RACE carrying UMI labels. TCRdb reprocessed the 5' RACE reads; each CDR3 protein has one entry and no DNA is given. This sample carries around 50,000 distinct CDR3 sequences, with about 2.3% going to the ten biggest clones. This CDR3 region has 15 residues. CDR1 and CDR2 (germline): MDHEN, SYDVKM. The clonotype was recovered from a human donor in good health. Some clones in this sample may be carry-over from other donors' samples. The sequencing sample was made of naive CXCR3- CD8+ T cells from blood. Subset meaning: CD45RO-CCR7+CD27+CD95- naive CD8+ T cells lacking CXCR3 (TNR3-). This chain joins TRBV28 and TRBJ2-7; TCRdb picks TRBD2, but there is no DNA to check that call. The CDR3 is CASSLRTALSYEQYF.